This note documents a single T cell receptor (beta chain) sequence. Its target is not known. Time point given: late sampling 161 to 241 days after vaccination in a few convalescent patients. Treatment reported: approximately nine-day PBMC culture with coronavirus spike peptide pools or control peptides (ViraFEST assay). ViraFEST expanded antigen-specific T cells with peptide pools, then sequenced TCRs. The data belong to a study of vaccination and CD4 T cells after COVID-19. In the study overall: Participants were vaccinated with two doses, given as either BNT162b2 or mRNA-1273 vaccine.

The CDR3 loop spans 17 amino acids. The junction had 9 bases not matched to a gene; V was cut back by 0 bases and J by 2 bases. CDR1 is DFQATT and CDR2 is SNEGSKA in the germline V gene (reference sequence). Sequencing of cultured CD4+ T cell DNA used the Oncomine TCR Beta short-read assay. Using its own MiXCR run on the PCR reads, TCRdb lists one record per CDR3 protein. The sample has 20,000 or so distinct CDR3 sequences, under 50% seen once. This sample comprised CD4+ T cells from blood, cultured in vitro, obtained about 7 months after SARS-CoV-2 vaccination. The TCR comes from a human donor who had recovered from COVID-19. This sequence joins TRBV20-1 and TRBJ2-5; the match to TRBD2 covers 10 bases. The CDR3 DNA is TGCAGTGCTAGAGATCCTAGCGGGAGACCCCTACAAGAGACCCAGTACTTC. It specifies CSARDPSGRPLQETQYF.